The 8 T cell receptor beta chains in this list originate from one sample, sequenced in a study of beta chain features in type 1 diabetes. Study-wide results and limits: Shortening that was moderate but significant affected the TCRB CDR3s of Type 1 diabetes patients in all four CD4+ subsets.

The antigens for these receptors are not known. The investigators reverse transcribed all of the isolated RNA, so they sequenced expressed TCRB transcripts. Sequencing was performed with immunoSEQ multiplex PCR; in TCRdb, only in-frame clones are kept and a portion is missing. Among hundreds of thousands of clones, roughly 13% were seen once, and the ten largest hold less than 0.025%. Sequenced: naive CD4+ T cells from blood. These receptors came from a man aged 18-30 years with type 1 diabetes.

This clone turned up a few times. The J gene is TRBJ1-1, the V gene TRBV7-9; D gene ambiguous. V lost 6 bases to trimming and J lost 2 bases, with 4 bases between them. Germline assignment: CDR1 SEHNR and CDR2 FQNEAQ (reference sequence). This CDR3 contains 11 residues. This CDR3 is CASSINTEAFF. The DNA of the CDR3 is TGTGCCAGCAGTATAAACACTGAAGCTTTCTTT. Together with reference TRBV7-9 and TRBJ1-1, the CDR3 gives the full variable domain: DTGVSQNPRHKITKRGQNVTFRCDPISEHNRLYWYRQTLGQGPEFLTYFQNEAQLEKSRLLSDRFSAERPKGSFSTLEIQRTEQGDSAMYLCASSINTEAFFGQGTRLTVV.

On this clone itself: The sample contains more than one DNA sequence encoding this CDR3. The rearrangement joins TRBV7-9 to TRBJ2-7; D is uncertain. Trimming removed 1 base from V and 4 bases from J, with 8 bases in between. The germline V gene encodes CDR1 SEHNR and CDR2 FQNEAQ (reference sequence). This CDR3 is built from 13 residues. The CDR3 protein is CASSLGSPYEQYF. The CDR3 DNA reads as TGTGCCAGCAGCTTAGGCTCTCCTTACGAGCAGTACTTC.

This clone appeared a few times. The chain combines TRBV30 with TRBJ2-7; D tentatively fits TRBD1 or TRBD2 (5 bases each). This CDR3 region has 12 residues. Trimming removed 2 bases at V and 9 bases at J, with 14 bases between. CDR1 and CDR2 from the germline V gene are GTSNPN and SVGIG (reference sequence). This CDR3 is CAWSSRDAGQYF. In DNA form, the CDR3 reads TGTGCCTGGAGTTCCAGGGATGCGGGGCAGTACTTC.

The genes are TRBV11-2 and TRBJ1-5, with 10 bases that match TRBD1. This CDR3 has 15 residues. Germline assignment: CDR1 SGHAT and CDR2 FQNNGV. V was clipped by 5 bases and J by 4 bases; unmatched bases: 5. CDR3: CASSVGQGSNQPQHF. The CDR3 DNA is TGTGCCAGCAGCGTGGGACAGGGGAGTAATCAGCCCCAGCATTTT.

The V gene is TRBV2, the J gene TRBJ1-5, with TRBD1 identical over 10 bases. Germline trimming cut 2 bases from V and 13 bases from J; bases unmatched to any gene: 5. CDR3 length equals 13 residues. The V gene's germline CDR1 is SNHLY and CDR2 FYNNEI. This chain's CDR3 is CASSESRTGGQHF. DNA of the CDR3: TGTGCCAGCAGTGAATCACGGACAGGGGGTCAGCATTTT.

The chain employs TRBV7-2 and TRBJ1-1, with D hard to call. The germline gives CDR1 SGHTA, CDR2 FQGNSA. The CDR3 has 14 amino acids. Trimming left V 2 bases short and J 0 bases short, with 7 bases between. The CDR3 here is CASSLLYVNTEAFF. As DNA, the CDR3 is TGTGCCAGCAGCTTATTATATGTGAACACTGAAGCTTTCTTT.

V gene TRBV6-1 combines with J gene TRBJ2-2, with unresolved D. The CDR3 is 17 amino acids. From germline, CDR1 is MNHNS and CDR2 SASEGT. V was clipped by 0 bases and J by 6 bases, with 17 bases between them. This chain's CDR3 is CASSEAYWGNGAGELFF. DNA for the CDR3: TGTGCCAGCAGTGAAGCCTACTGGGGTAATGGGGCCGGGGAGCTGTTTTTT.

The chain uses TRBV15 and TRBJ2-3; 10 bases are shared with TRBD1. Looked up from germline, CDR1 is LNHNV and CDR2 is YYDKDF (reference sequence). V shed 1 base and J 3 bases; nucleotides not matched to a gene: 4. This CDR3 region has 16 residues. The CDR3 sequence: CATSRGQGAGTDTQYF. For the CDR3, the DNA is TGTGCCACCAGCAGAGGACAGGGGGCAGGAACAGATACGCAGTATTTT.